The next 30 T cell receptor beta chains were all read from a single sample in a study of beta chain features in type 1 diabetes. cDNA synthesis used the whole RNA isolate, giving expressed TCRB sequences. Only in-frame clones appear in the TCRdb table, and some are missing; sequencing was by immunoSEQ multiplex PCR. The data contain 850,000 to 900,000 clones, roughly 15% of them singletons. Source material: naive CD4+ T cells from blood. The source of these receptors is a woman under 30 in good health.

The rearrangement uses TRBV7-9 and TRBJ1-2, with unresolved D. The germline V and J ends were trimmed by 2 bases and 8 bases, with 12 bases remaining between them. The CDR3 has 13 residues. In germline, CDR1 is SEHNR, CDR2 FQNEAQ (reference sequence). In nucleotides, the CDR3 is TGTGCCAGCAGCTTAACTCAATCCCACGGCTACACCTTC. Protein sequence: CASSLTQSHGYTF.

This clone was observed a few times. This chain joins TRBV10-3 and TRBJ2-7, with 10 bases identical to TRBD2. The CDR3 is made up of 17 amino acids. The ends lost 8 bases at V and 1 base at J; junction bases unmatched: 14. CDR1 is ENHRY, CDR2 SYGVKD, per germline. The CDR3 protein is CAISLASGRIRSYEQYF. The CDR3 DNA sequence: TGTGCCATCTCCCTGGCTAGCGGGAGAATCCGGTCCTACGAGCAGTACTTC.

This clone was found a few times. For the CDR3, the DNA is TGTGCCAGCTCACCAGGCGGACTTCTAGCCAAAAACATTCAGTACTTC. This gives the protein CASSPGGLLAKNIQYF. This chain connects TRBV18 to TRBJ2-4; a weak D match, TRBD2 (5 bases). Germline assignment: CDR1 KGHSH and CDR2 LQKENI. V lost 2 bases, J lost 0 bases, and 11 bases lay in between. The CDR3 contains 16 residues. The full variable domain, in which reference TRBV18 and TRBJ2-4 provide the parts outside the CDR3, is NAGVMQNPRHLVRRRGQEARLRCSPMKGHSHVYWYRQLPEEGLKFMVYLQKENIIDESGMPKERFSAEFPKEGPSILRIQQVVRGDSAAYFCASSPGGLLAKNIQYFGAGTRLSVL.

The V call is TRBV7-8, the J call TRBJ1-1; weak D call: TRBD1 (5 bases). Germline V lookup: CDR1 SGHVS, CDR2 FQNEAQ. CDR3 length: 17 amino acids. Trimming left V 1 base short and J 0 bases short, with 15 bases between. CDR3 DNA: TGTGCCAGCAGCTTAGTAGGGGCGGTCCCCATGAACACTGAAGCTTTCTTT. The encoded protein is CASSLVGAVPMNTEAFF.

The table lists this clone with a few counts. The chain uses TRBV19 and TRBJ2-1; 7 bases agree with TRBD1. Per germline, CDR1 LNHDA and CDR2 SQIVND (reference sequence). The V gene end was trimmed by 6 bases and the J gene end by 5 bases; junction bases not matched to a gene: 10. The length of the CDR3 is 15 residues. CDR3 amino acids: CASSPLTGFDNEQFF. CDR3 bases: TGTGCCAGTAGCCCGTTGACAGGGTTTGACAATGAGCAGTTCTTC.

This clone appeared a few times. The V gene is TRBV7-6, the J gene TRBJ2-7; D ambiguous. The V end was cut by 1 base, the J end by 2 bases, with 6 bases between. Germline CDR1 and CDR2: SGHVS and FNYEAQ. The CDR3 has 13 amino acids. In nucleotides, the CDR3 is TGTGCCAGCAGCTTAGAGGGCCCCTACGAGCAGTACTTC. It yields the protein CASSLEGPYEQYF.

The chain links TRBV7-2 to TRBJ2-1; D might be TRBD1 (6 bases). CDR3 length: 18 residues. The germline CDR1 and CDR2 sequences are SGHTA and FQGNSA. V lost 0 bases and J 2 bases, leaving 17 bases between the germline ends. CDR3 loop: CASSLAAVGTPPYNEQFF. In DNA, the CDR3 is TGTGCCAGCAGCTTAGCCGCAGTTGGGACACCTCCCTACAATGAGCAGTTCTTC.

The rearrangement uses TRBV4-1 and TRBJ2-1, with a possible D match to TRBD2 (6 bases). V dropped 4 bases and J dropped 5 bases, with 15 bases sitting between them. This CDR3 has 15 amino acids. Germline CDR1 is MGHRA and CDR2 is YSYEKL. Here the CDR3 reads CASSRRAGGDNEQFF. DNA of the CDR3: TGCGCCAGCAGCCGTCGAGCGGGCGGAGACAATGAGCAGTTCTTC.

The chain employs TRBV19 and TRBJ2-1, with 11 nucleotides matching TRBD1. CDR1 and CDR2 (germline): LNHDA, SQIVND (reference sequence). The CDR3 loop spans 16 amino acids. J gave up 4 bases and V 3 bases, and 5 bases lay outside the gene matches. The DNA of the CDR3 is TGTGCCAGTAGTATGGCCGGGACAGGGGGATACAATGAGCAGTTCTTC. Amino acids: CASSMAGTGGYNEQFF.

The sample holds a few counts of this clone. The chain uses TRBV29-1 and TRBJ2-3; TRBD2 aligns across 8 bases. From germline, CDR1 is SQVTM and CDR2 ANQGSEA. The CDR3 has 19 amino acids. V dropped 5 bases and J dropped 3; count of bases not matched to a gene: 22. Here the CDR3 reads CSVSRKPSGSRFRTDTQYF. In DNA form, the CDR3 reads TGCAGCGTTTCCCGGAAGCCAAGCGGGAGTAGGTTCCGGACAGATACGCAGTATTTT.

The J gene is TRBJ2-7, the V gene TRBV18; D might be TRBD1 (7 bases). In germline, CDR1 is KGHSH, CDR2 LQKENI. V dropped 6 bases and J dropped 7 bases, with 19 bases sitting between them. This CDR3 region has 14 residues. The CDR3 is CASSAGTVNFEQYF. The DNA for the CDR3 is TGTGCCAGCTCGGCGGGGACAGTCAATTTTGAGCAGTACTTC.

This chain connects TRBV9 to TRBJ2-1, with 13 nucleotides matching TRBD2. The junction had 20 bases not matched to a gene; V was cut back by 4 bases and J by 10 bases. This CDR3 is 19 amino acids long. The V gene's germline CDR1 is SGDLS and CDR2 YYNGEE. CDR3 DNA sequence: TGTGCCAGCAGCCCCCGGCAGATAGGACTAGCGGGAGCGGGGTTAGAGCAGTTCTTC. This sequence encodes CASSPRQIGLAGAGLEQFF. The full variable domain, rest sourced from reference TRBV9 and TRBJ2-1, is DSGVTQTPKHLITATGQRVTLRCSPRSGDLSVYWYQQSLDQGLQFLIQYYNGEERAKGNILERFSAQQFPDLHSELNLSSLELGDSALYFCASSPRQIGLAGAGLEQFFGPGTRLTVL.

This chain links TRBV5-1 with TRBJ1-1; D unresolved. This CDR3 is built from 14 residues. The V and J ends lost 0 bases and 0 bases respectively, with 6 bases between them. The germline V gene has CDR1 SGHRS and CDR2 YFSETQ. This chain's CDR3 is CASSLAFLNTEAFF. As DNA, the CDR3 is TGCGCCAGCAGCTTGGCTTTCCTGAACACTGAAGCTTTCTTT. The full variable domain, with the rest looked up from reference TRBV5-1 and TRBJ1-1, is KAGVTQTPRYLIKTRGQQVTLSCSPISGHRSVSWYQQTPGQGLQFLFEYFSETQRNKGNFPGRFSGRQFSNSRSEMNVSTLELGDSALYLCASSLAFLNTEAFFGQGTRLTVV.

V and J are TRBV13 and TRBJ1-2, with D hard to call. CDR3 length: 16 residues. With 0 bases removed from V and 8 bases from J, the gap between germline ends came to 19 bases. CDR1 is PRHDT and CDR2 is FYEKMQ in the germline V gene (reference sequence). CDR3 amino acids: CASSLGYTDGLQGYTF. The CDR3 DNA reads as TGTGCCAGCAGCTTAGGGTACACGGATGGGTTACAGGGCTACACCTTC.

This clone was counted a few times. V gene TRBV10-3 combines with J gene TRBJ2-5; possible D gene TRBD2, 5 bases. In germline, CDR1 is ENHRY, CDR2 SYGVKD. V shed 1 base and J shed 9 bases, with 12 bases lying between them. The CDR3 is made up of 13 amino acids. This chain's CDR3 is CAISELEVEAQYF. The CDR3 DNA reads as TGTGCCATCAGTGAGTTGGAGGTTGAAGCCCAGTACTTC.

This clone was recorded a few times. Here the CDR3 reads CASSLWGFNLYF. The CDR3 DNA sequence: TGTGCCAGCAGCTTATGGGGGTTTAATTTGTACTTC. The genes are TRBV7-2 and TRBJ2-4; D might be TRBD1 or TRBD2, each matching 5 bases. This CDR3 spans 12 amino acids. Trimming removed 2 bases at V and 15 bases at J, with 14 bases between. Germline V gene sequence: CDR1 SGHTA, CDR2 FQGNSA.

This chain joins TRBV27 and TRBJ1-4; tentatively, D is TRBD1 (5 bases). With 5 bases removed from V and 4 bases from J, the gap between germline ends came to 11 bases. The CDR3 totals 14 residues. The germline CDR1 and CDR2 sequences are MNHEY and SMNVEV (reference sequence). CDR3 nucleotides: TGTGCCAGCAGTCGGCCAGGGCGTAATGAAAAACTGTTTTTT. Translating it yields CASSRPGRNEKLFF.

This clone was counted a few times. Other nucleotide sequences from this sample produce the same CDR3. This chain joins TRBV6-6 and TRBJ1-3; D gene uncertain. Germline V gives CDR1 MNHNY, CDR2 SVGAGI (reference sequence). V lost 0 bases and J 0 bases, leaving 6 bases between the germline ends. This CDR3 is built from 15 residues. The CDR3 DNA is TGTGCCAGCAGTTACTCGGGGAGCTCTGGAAACACCATATATTTT. Protein sequence: CASSYSGSSGNTIYF.

The V gene is TRBV6-5, the J gene TRBJ1-5; 9 nucleotides agree with TRBD1. The CDR3 contains 14 residues. Trimming took 6 bases from V and 5 from J; bases not matched to a gene: 5. The V gene's germline CDR1 is MNHEY and CDR2 SVGAGI. The CDR3 bases are TGTGCCAGCAGCTTACAGGGGGCAGATCAGCCCCAGCATTTT. Amino acid sequence: CASSLQGADQPQHF.

The J gene is TRBJ2-7, the V gene TRBV5-1; unclear D gene. V lost 3 bases to trimming and J lost 0 bases, with 7 bases between them. This CDR3 comprises 13 residues. Germline assignment: CDR1 SGHRS and CDR2 YFSETQ. The CDR3 DNA sequence: TGCGCCAGCAGCTACTTTAGCTCCTACGAGCAGTACTTC. Translated: CASSYFSSYEQYF.

The CDR3 DNA sequence: TGTGCCAGCTCACCGACAGGCTACTCTGGGGCCAACGTCCTGACTTTC. Translating it yields CASSPTGYSGANVLTF. The V gene is TRBV18, the J gene TRBJ2-6, with D maybe TRBD1 (6 bases). Trimming left V 3 bases short and J 0 bases short, with 9 bases between. Germline V CDR1 and CDR2: KGHSH, LQKENI. This CDR3 contains 16 residues.

This clone turned up a few times. CDR3 region: CASRGTGSNQPQHF. CDR3 coding DNA: TGTGCCAGCAGAGGGACAGGTAGCAATCAGCCCCAGCATTTT. V and J are TRBV2 and TRBJ1-5, with 8 bases fitting TRBD1. V lost 6 bases and J lost 0; bases outside the gene matches: 1. Germline V gene lookup returns CDR1 SNHLY and CDR2 FYNNEI. The CDR3 length is 14 residues.

J is TRBJ2-7 and V is TRBV7-9; D ambiguous. The CDR3 runs 19 residues. V was clipped by 2 bases and J by 0 bases, with 23 bases between them. Germline CDR1 SEHNR, CDR2 FQNEAQ (reference sequence). This chain's CDR3 is CASSLFFGHARATSYEQYF. The CDR3 DNA sequence: TGTGCCAGCAGCTTATTTTTCGGGCATGCTCGGGCCACCTCCTACGAGCAGTACTTC. Full variable domain (rest looked up from reference TRBV7-9 and TRBJ2-7): DTGVSQNPRHKITKRGQNVTFRCDPISEHNRLYWYRQTLGQGPEFLTYFQNEAQLEKSRLLSDRFSAERPKGSFSTLEIQRTEQGDSAMYLCASSLFFGHARATSYEQYFGPGTRLTVT.

This clone was seen only a few times. Here the CDR3 reads CASSRFEDSSYEQYF. CDR3 sequence (DNA): TGTGCCAGCAGTCGGTTTGAAGATAGCTCCTACGAGCAGTACTTC. The chain carries TRBV6-5 and TRBJ2-7, with D uncertain. The CDR3 spans 15 residues. Trimming took 5 bases from V and 0 from J, leaving 14 bases between them. Per germline, CDR1 MNHEY and CDR2 SVGAGI.

The gene calls are TRBV4-1 and TRBJ1-2, with D tentatively TRBD1 (6 bases). The CDR3 extends over 16 amino acids. The germline CDR1 and CDR2 sequences are MGHRA and YSYEKL. V dropped 0 bases and J dropped 0 bases, with 11 bases sitting between them. The CDR3: CASSQDSQGSNYGYTF. CDR3 coding DNA: TGCGCCAGCAGCCAAGATAGCCAGGGGTCTAACTATGGCTACACCTTC.

The rearrangement links TRBV10-3 to TRBJ2-2; D not certain. The CDR3 is made up of 13 amino acids. The V end was cut by 3 bases, the J end by 6 bases, with 8 bases between. Germline V CDR1 and CDR2: ENHRY, SYGVKD. The CDR3 DNA reads TGTGCCATCAGTGATAAGCGCGCCGGGGAGCTGTTTTTT. Protein: CAISDKRAGELFF.

For this clone: Other DNA sequences in the sample encode the same CDR3. The chain is built from TRBV7-2 and TRBJ2-5; D possibly corresponds to TRBD2 (6 bases). The CDR3 spans 15 residues. V was trimmed by 5 bases and J by 5 bases, leaving 18 bases between them. The germline CDR1 and CDR2 sequences are SGHTA and FQGNSA. The CDR3 DNA sequence: TGTGCCAGCAGCCTCAATGGGGGGTCTTTGGAGACCCAGTACTTC. It codes for CASSLNGGSLETQYF.

The rearrangement uses TRBV28 and TRBJ2-3; D uncertain. Germline CDR1 MDHEN, CDR2 SYDVKM. The CDR3 contains 10 residues. Trimming stripped 4 bases from V and 7 bases from J, with 3 bases between. This CDR3 reads CASSSYTQYF. DNA for the CDR3: TGTGCCAGCAGTTCATATACGCAGTATTTT.

This clone appeared many times. The J gene is TRBJ2-6, the V gene TRBV2, with D perhaps TRBD1 or TRBD2 (5 bases each). CDR1 is SNHLY and CDR2 is FYNNEI in the germline V gene. CDR3 length equals 15 residues. Trimming took off 2 bases at V and 2 bases at J, with 7 bases between the two ends. The chain's CDR3 is CASSELGAGANVLTF. The CDR3, as DNA: TGTGCCAGCAGTGAACTGGGGGCTGGGGCCAACGTCCTGACTTTC.

The chain employs TRBV6-5 and TRBJ2-4; 8 nucleotides match TRBD2. CDR3 length: 14 residues. The germline V gene has CDR1 MNHEY and CDR2 SVGAGI. Trimming took 10 bases from V and 0 from J; bases not matched to a gene: 5. As DNA, the CDR3 is TGTGCCACCACGGGGGGGTTAGCCAAAAACATTCAGTACTTC. It yields the protein CATTGGLAKNIQYF.